What follows is one TCR beta chain and its context. An input of roughly 0.5 to 1 ug of RNA was subjected to reverse transcription using random hexamers. Each CDR3 protein gets one entry after TCRdb re-called the immunoSEQ multiplex PCR reads with MiXCR. The sample has around 270,000 distinct CDR3 sequences, roughly 90% seen once. Negative isolation yielded CD8+ and CD4+ T cells; FACS enriched TEMRA cells. Between the trimmed V and J ends, which lost 1 base and 5 bases, there was a span of 16 bases. Per the germline V gene, CDR1 is SGHTA and CDR2 is FQGTGA. The CDR3 is made up of 16 amino acids. The sample comes from a study of CD8 T cells in Susac syndrome.

This sequence joins TRBV7-3 and TRBJ2-3; D may be TRBD1 (5 bases). The clonotype was recovered from a human donor with multiple sclerosis. Sequencing was done on a sample of CD8+ T cells from PBMCs. The CDR3 is CASSLIGRVDEDTQYF. The CDR3, as DNA: TGTGCCAGCAGCTTAATAGGCAGGGTCGACGAAGATACGCAGTATTTT.